This T cell receptor beta chain was identified in a study of T cell responses to AZD1222 COVID-19 vaccine. On the study more broadly: Analysis merged second doses at about 4 or about 12 weeks. Regarding the study as a whole: Only six or seven AZD1222 recipients were seropositive at baseline. Clonal diversity may have been underestimated, and the donors were mostly white British, with more females than males. Mapped onto spike, vaccine-associated CD4 TCRs spanned it and were dominant at 160-218 and 743-854.

Concerning this clone itself: Its antigen is currently unknown.

Sequencing used immunoSEQ multiplex PCR; TCRdb keeps in-frame clones, though not all of them. The table lists about 94,000 clones, approximately 90% of them singletons, with about an eighth in the top ten. Germline CDR1 reads SGHRS; CDR2 reads YFSETQ. J was trimmed by 1 base and V by 4 bases; bases with no gene match: 12. The CDR3 has 17 residues. The starting material was peripheral blood, obtained on day 0 of AZD1222 vaccination. The source is an adult in good health. The chain uses TRBV5-1 and TRBJ1-1; 8 bases are shared with TRBD1. The CDR3 protein is CASSRIPTGAGNTEAFF. CDR3 bases: TGCGCCAGCAGCCGGATACCGACAGGGGCGGGGAACACTGAAGCTTTCTTT. Full variable domain (remainder filled in from reference TRBV5-1 and TRBJ1-1): KAGVTQTPRYLIKTRGQQVTLSCSPISGHRSVSWYQQTPGQGLQFLFEYFSETQRNKGNFPGRFSGRQFSNSRSEMNVSTLELGDSALYLCASSRIPTGAGNTEAFFGQGTRLTVV.